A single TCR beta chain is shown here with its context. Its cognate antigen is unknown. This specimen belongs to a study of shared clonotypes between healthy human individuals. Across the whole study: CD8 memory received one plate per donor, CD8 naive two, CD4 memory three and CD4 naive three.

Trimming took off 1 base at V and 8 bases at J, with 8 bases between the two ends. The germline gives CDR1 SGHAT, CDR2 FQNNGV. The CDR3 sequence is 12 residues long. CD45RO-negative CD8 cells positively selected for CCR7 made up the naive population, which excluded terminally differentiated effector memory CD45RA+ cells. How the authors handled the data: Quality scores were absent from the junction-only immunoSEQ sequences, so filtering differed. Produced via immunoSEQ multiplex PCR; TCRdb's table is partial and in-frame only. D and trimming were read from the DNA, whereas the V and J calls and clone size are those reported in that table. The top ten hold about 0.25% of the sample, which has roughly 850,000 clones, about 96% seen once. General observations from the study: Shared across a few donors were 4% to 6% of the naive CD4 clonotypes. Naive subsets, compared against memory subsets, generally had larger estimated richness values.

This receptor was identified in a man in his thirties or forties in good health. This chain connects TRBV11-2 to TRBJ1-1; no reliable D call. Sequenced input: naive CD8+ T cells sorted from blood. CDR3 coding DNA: TGTGCCAGCAGCTTAGGGTCAAGAGAAGCTTTCTTT. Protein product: CASSLGSREAFF.